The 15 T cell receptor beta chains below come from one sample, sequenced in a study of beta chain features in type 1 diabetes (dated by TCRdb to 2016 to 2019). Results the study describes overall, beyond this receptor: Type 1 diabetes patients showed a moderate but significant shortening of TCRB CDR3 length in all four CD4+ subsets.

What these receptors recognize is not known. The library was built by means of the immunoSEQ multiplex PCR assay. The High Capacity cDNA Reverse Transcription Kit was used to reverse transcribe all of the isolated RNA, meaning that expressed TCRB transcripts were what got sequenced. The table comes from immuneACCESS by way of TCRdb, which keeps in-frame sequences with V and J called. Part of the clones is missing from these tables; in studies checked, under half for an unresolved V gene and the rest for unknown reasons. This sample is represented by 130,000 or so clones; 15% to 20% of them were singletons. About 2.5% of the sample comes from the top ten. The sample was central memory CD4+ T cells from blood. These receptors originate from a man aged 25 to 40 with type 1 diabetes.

The CDR3 nucleotides are TGCGCCAGCAGCCAAGATCCACTAGCGGGGGTGGGTACGCAGTATTTT. Protein product: CASSQDPLAGVGTQYF. This chain joins TRBV4-3 and TRBJ2-3, with 11 bases fitting TRBD2. V lost 0 bases and J lost 8; bases outside the gene matches: 7. The CDR3 totals 16 residues. Germline V gene lookup returns CDR1 LGHNA and CDR2 YSLEER.

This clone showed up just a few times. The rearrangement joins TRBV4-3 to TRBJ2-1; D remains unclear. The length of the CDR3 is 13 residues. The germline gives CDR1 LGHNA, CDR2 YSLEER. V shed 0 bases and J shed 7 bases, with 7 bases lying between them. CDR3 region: CASSQEPRNEQFF. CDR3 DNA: TGCGCCAGCAGCCAAGAGCCTCGGAATGAGCAGTTCTTC.

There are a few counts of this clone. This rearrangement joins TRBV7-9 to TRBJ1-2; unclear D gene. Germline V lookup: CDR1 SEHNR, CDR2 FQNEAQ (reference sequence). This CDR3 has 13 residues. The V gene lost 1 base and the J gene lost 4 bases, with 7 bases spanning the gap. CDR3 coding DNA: TGTGCCAGCAGCTTAGGGGAGAGCTATGGCTACACCTTC. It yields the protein CASSLGESYGYTF. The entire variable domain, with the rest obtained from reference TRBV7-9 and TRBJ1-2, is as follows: DTGVSQNPRHKITKRGQNVTFRCDPISEHNRLYWYRQTLGQGPEFLTYFQNEAQLEKSRLLSDRFSAERPKGSFSTLEIQRTEQGDSAMYLCASSLGESYGYTFGSGTRLTVV.

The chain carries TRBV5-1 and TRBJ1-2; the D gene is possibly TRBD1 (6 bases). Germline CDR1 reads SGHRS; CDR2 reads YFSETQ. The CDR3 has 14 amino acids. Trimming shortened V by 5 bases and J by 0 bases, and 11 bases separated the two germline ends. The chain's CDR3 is CASRLGTTNYGYTF. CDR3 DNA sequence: TGCGCCAGCAGGCTGGGGACAACTAACTATGGCTACACCTTC.

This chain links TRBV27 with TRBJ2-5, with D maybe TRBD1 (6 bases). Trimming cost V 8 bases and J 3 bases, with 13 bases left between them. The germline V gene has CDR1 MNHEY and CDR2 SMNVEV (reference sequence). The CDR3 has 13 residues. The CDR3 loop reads CASSNRVEETQYF. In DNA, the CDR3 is TGTGCCAGCTCCAACAGGGTCGAAGAGACCCAGTACTTC.

The CDR3 is CASSLVWEDNTEAFF. CDR3 sequence (DNA): TGTGCCAGCAGCTTGGTTTGGGAGGACAACACTGAAGCTTTCTTT. The rearrangement joins TRBV5-4 to TRBJ1-1; D ambiguous. V lost 0 bases and J lost 2, with 11 bases in between. Per the germline V gene, CDR1 is SGHNT and CDR2 is YYREEE (reference sequence). This CDR3 contains 15 residues.

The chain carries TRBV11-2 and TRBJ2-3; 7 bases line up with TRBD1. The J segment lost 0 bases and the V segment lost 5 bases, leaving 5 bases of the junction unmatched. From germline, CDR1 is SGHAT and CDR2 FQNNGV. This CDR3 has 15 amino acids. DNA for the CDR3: TGTGCCAGCAGCCCTGAGACAGGGAGCACAGATACGCAGTATTTT. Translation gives CASSPETGSTDTQYF.

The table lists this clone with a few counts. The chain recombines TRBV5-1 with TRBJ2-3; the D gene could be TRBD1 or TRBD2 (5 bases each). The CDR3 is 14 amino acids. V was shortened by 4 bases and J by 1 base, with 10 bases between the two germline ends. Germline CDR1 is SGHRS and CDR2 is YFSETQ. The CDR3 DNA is TGCGCCAGCAGCCTGGGGACCCGCACAGATACGCAGTATTTT. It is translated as CASSLGTRTDTQYF.

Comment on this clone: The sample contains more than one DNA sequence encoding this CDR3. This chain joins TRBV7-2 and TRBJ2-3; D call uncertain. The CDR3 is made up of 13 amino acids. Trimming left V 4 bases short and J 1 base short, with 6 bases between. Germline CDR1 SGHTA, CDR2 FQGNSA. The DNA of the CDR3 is TGTGCCAGCAGCTCCGGACGCACAGATACGCAGTATTTT. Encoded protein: CASSSGRTDTQYF.

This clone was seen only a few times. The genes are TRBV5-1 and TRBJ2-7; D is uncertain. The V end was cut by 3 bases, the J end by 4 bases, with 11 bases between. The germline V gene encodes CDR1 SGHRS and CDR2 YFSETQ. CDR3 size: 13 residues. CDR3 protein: CASSYPRGYEQYF. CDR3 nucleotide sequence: TGCGCCAGCAGCTATCCGCGAGGTTACGAGCAGTACTTC.

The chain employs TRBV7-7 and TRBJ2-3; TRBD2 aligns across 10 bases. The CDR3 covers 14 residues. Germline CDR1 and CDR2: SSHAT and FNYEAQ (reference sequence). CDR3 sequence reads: CASQRGLASDTQYF. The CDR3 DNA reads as TGTGCTAGCCAGCGGGGACTAGCGAGTGATACGCAGTATTTT.

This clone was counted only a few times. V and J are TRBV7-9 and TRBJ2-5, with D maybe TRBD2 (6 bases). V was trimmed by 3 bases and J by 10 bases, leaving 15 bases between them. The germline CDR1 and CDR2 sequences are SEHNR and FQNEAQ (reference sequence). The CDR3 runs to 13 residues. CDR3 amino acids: CASSLAGLRDQYF. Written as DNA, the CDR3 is TGTGCCAGCAGCTTGGCGGGACTCAGGGACCAGTACTTC.

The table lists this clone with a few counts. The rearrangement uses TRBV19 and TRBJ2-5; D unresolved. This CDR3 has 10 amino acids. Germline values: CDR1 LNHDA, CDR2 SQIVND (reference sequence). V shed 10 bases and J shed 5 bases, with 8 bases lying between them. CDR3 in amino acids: CATGRETQYF. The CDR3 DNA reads TGTGCCACCGGCCGTGAGACCCAGTACTTC.

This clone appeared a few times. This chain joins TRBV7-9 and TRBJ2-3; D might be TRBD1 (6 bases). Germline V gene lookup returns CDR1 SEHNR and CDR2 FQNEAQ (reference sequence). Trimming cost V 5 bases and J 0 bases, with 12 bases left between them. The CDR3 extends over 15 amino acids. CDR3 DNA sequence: TGTGCCAGCAGCCCCGGGACACACAGCACAGATACGCAGTATTTT. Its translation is CASSPGTHSTDTQYF.

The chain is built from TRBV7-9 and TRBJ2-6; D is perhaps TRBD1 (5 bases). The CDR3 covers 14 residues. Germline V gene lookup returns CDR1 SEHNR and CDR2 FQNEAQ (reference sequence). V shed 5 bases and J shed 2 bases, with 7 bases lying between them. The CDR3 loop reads CASSVQAGANVLTF. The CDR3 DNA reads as TGTGCCAGCAGCGTACAGGCTGGGGCCAACGTCCTGACTTTC.